This T cell receptor (beta chain) was observed in a study of post-analysis software for immune sequencing data (dated by TCRdb to the mid-2010s). In the study overall: Recorded disease courses included relapsing-remitting, secondary progressive and progressive-relapsing multiple sclerosis, with some patients lacking subtype annotation. The patient repertoires were compared against about 10 previously published healthy control repertoires obtained from donors aged about 6 to 28 years. A subset of samples was prepared in parallel using single-end sample barcoding, then pooled and co-amplified after Illumina adapter ligation. Here is what the overall study found, with its caveats: Compared with controls, multiple sclerosis patients had significantly lower normalized Chao1 diversity, a finding suggesting substantial peripheral T-cell clonal expansion. The control group was slightly older than the multiple sclerosis patient group. When samples were clustered directly using the F measure, samples prepared in the same batch co-clustered strongly, which prompted a batch-effect correction. Patients showed significantly higher frequencies than controls for about five TRBV segments, among them TRBV5-6, TRBV5-1 and TRBV20-1.

From the germline V gene (reference sequence), CDR1 is DFQATT and CDR2 is SNEGSKA. Trimming takes 6 bases off V and 0 bases off J; junction bases not matched to a gene: 14. From the cysteine through the phenylalanine, the CDR3 covers 17 amino acids. The sequence is cut down to CDR3 DNA, 51 bases in frame from base 1. Points on this clonotype: Its cognate antigen has yet to be identified. There are no base qualities to consult, and no much larger clone falls within one base.

The receptor library was made with PCR. These reads were obtained on an Illumina HiSeq 2500. To reduce PCR and sequencing biases, unique molecular identifiers were built into the TCR beta cDNA libraries. Per 1 to 10 million input T cells, roughly 500,000 cDNA molecules were obtained, such that each molecule approximated one T cell. Patient libraries were prepared and sequenced with the same protocol used for the earlier healthy control dataset. Within a given batch, samples were prepared together, multiplexed and sequenced on the same HiSeq lane. From the authors' description of their analysis: MIGEC was used to process the raw barcoded reads, and molecular identifier groups with only a single read were discarded before consensus assembly and CDR3 extraction. Clonotype tables were post-analysed with VDJtools, and diversity was normalized by down-sampling all datasets to the smallest sample size. To correct batch-related cross-sample contamination, repertoire overlap clustering matched CDR3 amino acid sequences but not nucleotide sequences. TCRdb passed the public sequencing reads through fastp at Q25 and MiXCR, retaining productive beta sequences. One record per CDR3 amino acid sequence lists the most common genes and DNA. V and J calls and clone size were set by TCRdb, not the authors. The sample table contains 750,000 to 900,000 distinct CDR3 sequences; only one count was recorded for 46% of them. The biggest ten clones account for roughly 4.9% of the sample.

To demonstrate the VDJtools post-analysis software, TCR beta repertoires were profiled from the peripheral blood of 13 young patients with multiple sclerosis. The multiple sclerosis patients were children and adolescents between roughly 6 and 17 years of age. The sequence was obtained from a girl aged 5-17 years with multiple sclerosis. The chain was built from TRBV20-1 and TRBJ2-4; TRBD2 matches 7 bases in the middle. Sample: blood. The bases read TGCAGTGCCCCGCCCCAACTAGCGCCTTTAGCCAAAAACATTCAGTACTTC. Translation gives CSAPPQLAPLAKNIQYF.